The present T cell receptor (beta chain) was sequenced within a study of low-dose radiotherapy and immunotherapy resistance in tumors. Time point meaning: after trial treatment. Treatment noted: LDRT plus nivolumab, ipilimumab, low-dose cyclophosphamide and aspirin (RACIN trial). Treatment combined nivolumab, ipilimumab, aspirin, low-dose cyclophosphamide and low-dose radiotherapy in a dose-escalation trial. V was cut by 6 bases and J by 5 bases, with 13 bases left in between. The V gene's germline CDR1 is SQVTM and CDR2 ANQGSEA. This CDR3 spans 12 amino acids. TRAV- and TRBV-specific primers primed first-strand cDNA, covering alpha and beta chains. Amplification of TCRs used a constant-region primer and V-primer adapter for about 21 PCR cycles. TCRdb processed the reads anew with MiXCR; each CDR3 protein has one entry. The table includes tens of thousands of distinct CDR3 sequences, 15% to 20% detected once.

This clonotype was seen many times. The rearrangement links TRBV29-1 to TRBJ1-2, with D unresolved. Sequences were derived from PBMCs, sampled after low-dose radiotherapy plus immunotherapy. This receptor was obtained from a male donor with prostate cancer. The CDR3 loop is CSVGTVTYGYTF. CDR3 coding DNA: TGCAGCGTGGGAACAGTTACATATGGCTACACCTTC. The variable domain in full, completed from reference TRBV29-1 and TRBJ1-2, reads SAVISQKPSRDICQRGTSLTIQCQVDSQVTMMFWYRQQPGQSLTLIATANQGSEATYESGFVIDKFPISRPNLTFSTLTVSNMSPEDSSIYLCSVGTVTYGYTFGSGTRLTVV.